This T cell receptor (beta chain) was observed in a study of regulatory T cells in long-lasting Graves disease. Notes on the study in general: The number of shared public clonotypes was higher in persistent patients (2,741) than new patients (roughly 970). Persistent Graves' cases showed lower TCR diversity than newly diagnosed cases. No thyroid tissue was studied; the work used peripheral blood only.

The CDR3 covers 13 residues. Germline-derived CDR1 and CDR2 are SSHAT and FNYEAQ (reference sequence). For TCR beta, libraries came from iRepertoire HTBI primers and Arm-PCR of CDR3 regions. TCRdb called the multiplex PCR reads again in MiXCR, with one record for every CDR3 protein. The sample consists of about 450,000 distinct CDR3 sequences, 15% to 20% of them appearing once. This clonotype was counted at least ten times. Its target is not known. The junction and the germline gene differ at one end; a read error may be behind it. As to time point: newly diagnosed GD, antithyroid drugs for less than 3 months. PBMC RNA was the source of the TCR library. These data also formed part of another study, on T cells in Graves' hyperthyroidism and ophthalmopathy.

The sequencing here drew on peripheral blood mononuclear cells (PBMCs), taken at new diagnosis, from a patient treated with antithyroid drugs. This clonotype was obtained from a woman between 25 and 40 years old with Graves disease. The rearrangement joins TRBV7-7 to TRBJ2-1; a weak D match, TRBD2 (5 bases). The CDR3 reads CASSLERDNEQFF. DNA for the CDR3: TGTGCTAGCAGCTTAGAGAGGGACAATGAGCAGTTCTTC.